This TCR beta chain was identified in a study of cytomegalovirus exposure and HLA in healthy donors. Study summary: Of roughly 400 genotyped donors, roughly 81% grouped in the Caucasian-associated ancestry cluster. Study-wide points: The study found most TCR sequences rare, yet found some public TCRs in many donors. With further analysis later on, most CMV-associated TCR beta chains appeared HLA-restricted. Sequencing had likely introduced a cluster of highly shared sequence variants as an artifact.

This clone was seen just once. Its target is not known. CDR3 size: 15 residues. Germline V lookup: CDR1 MDHEN, CDR2 SYDVKM. V gave up 5 bases and J gave up 2 bases; unmatched junction bases: 9. With 60 Vbeta and 13 Jbeta primers, the PCR was carried out. The table came from immunoSEQ multiplex PCR; TCRdb's copy has only in-frame clones and leaves some out. The table has about 190,000 clones, less than 90% seen once. The sample taken for sequencing was PBMCs. This clonotype was sampled from a woman under 40 in good health and CMV-seronegative. This chain uses TRBV28 with TRBJ2-7; 7 nucleotides line up with TRBD1. In DNA form, the CDR3 reads TGTGCCAGCAGTCCAAGACAGGGTAGGCCCTACGAGCAGTACTTC. Amino acid sequence: CASSPRQGRPYEQYF.